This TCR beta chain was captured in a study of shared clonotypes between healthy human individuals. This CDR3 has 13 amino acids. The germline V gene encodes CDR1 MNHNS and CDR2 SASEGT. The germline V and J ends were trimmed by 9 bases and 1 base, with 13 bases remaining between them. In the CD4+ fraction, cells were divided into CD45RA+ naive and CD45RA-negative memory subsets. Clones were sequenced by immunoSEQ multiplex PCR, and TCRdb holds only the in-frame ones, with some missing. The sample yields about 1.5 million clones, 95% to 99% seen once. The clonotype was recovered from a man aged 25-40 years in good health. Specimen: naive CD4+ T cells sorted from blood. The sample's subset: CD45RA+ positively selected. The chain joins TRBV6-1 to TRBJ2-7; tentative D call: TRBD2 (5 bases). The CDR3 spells CASYESGSYEQYF. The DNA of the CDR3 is TGTGCCAGTTACGAAAGCGGATCCTACGAGCAGTACTTC.